Listed below are T cell receptor beta chains from one sample, sequenced in a study of glioma-infiltrating T cells after dendritic cell vaccination. Sequencing was performed with immunoSEQ multiplex PCR; in TCRdb, only in-frame clones are kept and a portion is missing. The sample yields tens of thousands of clones, roughly four fifths seen once. The source was blood, collected after dendritic cell vaccination. Every receptor here comes from a human donor with glioblastoma. The CDR3 runs from the conserved cysteine through the conserved F or W. Fields, in order: J gene, clone size, V gene, CDR3 length, D gene, CDR3 DNA, CDR3 protein. The D gene is left open where the match is weak. Size is omitted from some rows. Given values are once, few, many or a class for expanded clones.

>TRBJ1-5|.|TRBV27|14|.
TGTGCCAGCAGTACAAGCCAGGGGAATCAGCCCCAGCATTTT
CASSTSQGNQPQHF
>TRBJ1-1|.|TRBV13|14|.
TGTGCCAGCAGCCCTAAGTGGATGACGGCCGGGGCTTTCTTT
CASSPKWMTAGAFF
>TRBJ2-7|.|TRBV18|17|TRBD1
TGTGCCAGCTCAGAGCAGTTGGGACAGGGGGCCAAGAACGAGCAGTACTTC
CASSEQLGQGAKNEQYF
>TRBJ2-1|.|TRBV30|14|.
TGTGCCTGGAGTGGACAGGTCCTGGGGAATGAGCAGTTCTTC
CAWSGQVLGNEQFF
>TRBJ2-3|few|TRBV7-3|17|TRBD2
TGTGCCAGCAGCTCCCAGATTCTGGGCGGGGGGACAGATACGCAGTATTTT
CASSSQILGGGTDTQYF
>TRBJ2-5|.|TRBV5-4|17|.
TGTGCCAGCAGCTTGGTTTCCGTTGGCAGGGCTATGAAGACCCAGTACTTC
CASSLVSVGRAMKTQYF
>TRBJ1-1|.|TRBV19|17|TRBD1
TGTGCCAGTAGGGACCGGACAGGGGGGGTGTTTGACACTGAAGCTTTCTTT
CASRDRTGGVFDTEAFF
>TRBJ1-2|.|TRBV2|16|TRBD1
TGTGCCAGCAGTGATATCAGGGGGCAGGCGGGGTATGGCTACACCTTC
CASSDIRGQAGYGYTF
>TRBJ2-7|few|TRBV5-4|14|.
TGTGCCAGCAGCTTGGGACAGGAGCCCTACGAGCAGTACTTC
CASSLGQEPYEQYF
>TRBJ1-6|few|TRBV2|13|.
TGTGCCAGCAGGGTTGGGACACCTTCACCCCTCCACTTT
CASRVGTPSPLHF
>TRBJ1-2|.|TRBV29-1|14|.
TGCAGCGTTGATGTACAGAATCCTAACTATGGCTACACCTTC
CSVDVQNPNYGYTF
>TRBJ2-1|.|TRBV7-3|15|.
TGTGCCAGCAGCCCCCGCACGGTCTCCTACAATGAGCAGTTCTTC
CASSPRTVSYNEQFF
>TRBJ2-6|.|TRBV15|18|.
TGTGCCACCAGCAGAGATCCGCAGGGCCTCTCTGGGGCCAACGTCCTGACTTTC
CATSRDPQGLSGANVLTF
>TRBJ1-1|.|TRBV9|15|.
TGTGCCAGCAGCGTGGAGGTGCGCAGTGAGGGTGAAGCTTTCTTT
CASSVEVRSEGEAFF
>TRBJ2-5|.|TRBV6-5|15|TRBD2
TGTGCCAGCAGTTCCAGCGGGGGGGCCCAAGAGACCCAGTACTTC
CASSSSGGAQETQYF
>TRBJ1-6|.|TRBV6-1|15|.
TGTGCCAGCAGTGCTCAATCAGACTCCCTTTCACCCCTCCACTTT
CASSAQSDSLSPLHF
>TRBJ2-1|.|TRBV7-2|14|TRBD2
TGTGCCAGCAGCGCTAGCGGGGCATACAATGAGCAGTTCTTC
CASSASGAYNEQFF
>TRBJ2-1|.|TRBV2|15|.
TGTGCCAGCAGGGCCGGGACAAGAAACCCCTATGAGCAGTTCTTC
CASRAGTRNPYEQFF
>TRBJ1-2|once|TRBV7-9|16|.
TGTGCCAGCAGCCCGCCCGACAGACTAGATAACTATGGCTACACCTTC
CASSPPDRLDNYGYTF
>TRBJ1-3|.|TRBV15|14|TRBD1
TGTGCCACCAGCACAGGGGGCACTGGAAACACCATATATTTT
CATSTGGTGNTIYF
>TRBJ1-2|.|TRBV18|15|.
TGTGCCAGCTCACCTTCTGCAGACTCAAACTATGGCTACACCTTC
CASSPSADSNYGYTF
>TRBJ2-4|.|TRBV7-9|15|TRBD1
TGTGCCAGCAGCGAACGGATAACAGGGGGGAACATTCAGTACTTC
CASSERITGGNIQYF
>TRBJ1-5|once|TRBV7-8|18|TRBD1
TGTGCCAGCAGCTCCTCTGAGGGACAGGGGGCGTTCGGTCAGCCCCAGCATTTT
CASSSSEGQGAFGQPQHF
>TRBJ2-7|.|TRBV5-6|14|.
TGTGCCAGCAGCTTGGGCGCCCTACCTAGCAAGCAGTACTTC
CASSLGALPSKQYF
>TRBJ1-1|.|TRBV5-8|14|.
TGTGCCAGCAGCTCCCTTGGTGACAGCACTGAAGCTTTCTTT
CASSSLGDSTEAFF
>TRBJ1-2|.|TRBV6-6|13|.
TGTGCCAGCAGTTACGAGGGAGTAGATGGCTACACCTTC
CASSYEGVDGYTF
>TRBJ1-4|once|TRBV6-4|15|.
TGTGCCAGCAGTGACTCTACGGGGCCCGGAGGGAAACTGTTTTTT
CASSDSTGPGGKLFF
>TRBJ2-7|.|TRBV6-1|16|TRBD1
TGTGCCAGCAGTGACCCCCGGGGGACAGGGGAAATTGAGCAGTACTTC
CASSDPRGTGEIEQYF
>TRBJ2-7|few|TRBV19|13|.
TGTGCCAGTAGTATGAACAGAGCCTACGAGCAGTACTTC
CASSMNRAYEQYF
>TRBJ1-6|.|TRBV4-2|15|.
TGTGCCAGCAGCCAAGGCACGGGGGGCGATTCACCCCTCCACTTT
CASSQGTGGDSPLHF
>TRBJ2-5|once|TRBV6-5|14|.
TGTGCCAGCAGCCCGGAGTTCAGTCCAGAGACCCAGTACTTC
CASSPEFSPETQYF
>TRBJ1-4|.|TRBV5-1|14|TRBD1
TGCGCCAGCAGACAAACAGGGGGCGATGAAAAACTGTTTTTT
CASRQTGGDEKLFF
>TRBJ1-2|few|TRBV29-1|12|.
TGCAGCGTGGGGCCTATCCTGTATGGCTACACCTTC
CSVGPILYGYTF
>TRBJ1-3|.|TRBV5-1|16|.
TGCGCCAGCAGCTCCGGTTCGTTGGGGCCTGGAAACACCATATATTTT
CASSSGSLGPGNTIYF
>TRBJ1-2|.|TRBV4-3|16|.
TGCGCCAGCAGCCCCACTAAAGCGGGGGAAGGCGATGGCTACACCTTC
CASSPTKAGEGDGYTF
>TRBJ1-6|.|TRBV2|14|.
TGTGCCAGCACCTATGGAGGGTATAATTCACCCCTCCACTTT
CASTYGGYNSPLHF
>TRBJ1-2|.|TRBV7-2|13|.
TGTGCCAGCAGCTTAGGAGAGGACTATGGCTACACCTTC
CASSLGEDYGYTF
>TRBJ1-2|.|TRBV28|13|.
TGTGCCAGCAGTTGGGGCTCGTTGGAGGGCTACACCTTC
CASSWGSLEGYTF
>TRBJ1-5|.|TRBV7-2|15|TRBD1
TGTGCCAGCAGCTTAGAGACAGGGGGAAGTCAGCCCCAGCATTTT
CASSLETGGSQPQHF